This TCR beta chain comes out of a study of metastatic and nonmetastatic thyroid tumors (dated by TCRdb to the early 2020s). For the study in its entirety: The researchers compared repertoires between peripheral blood samples and tumor or nodule tissue samples from patients with malignant or benign thyroid disease.

Preparation of the library involved PCR. The run used an Illumina HiSeq 4000. High-throughput sequencing was used to profile the TCR beta-chain CDR3 region of each patient. The study's own analysis went as follows. Drawing on CDR3 differences between clinicopathological groups, the researchers built a classifier meant to tell apart patients with distant-metastatic papillary thyroid cancer. The Shannon index was used to measure repertoire diversity, and the Morisita-Horn index was used to measure how similar tumor and blood repertoires were. TCRdb ran its own pipeline on the public reads, namely fastp trimming at Q25 and MiXCR clone calling, and kept in-frame beta chains. These V and J calls derive from TCRdb rather than the authors' analysis. This sample has 30,000 to 35,000 clones in its table, and about 20% of those were observed once. The ten largest clonotypes hold approximately 3% of the sample.

The CDR1 and CDR2 encoded by the germline V gene (reference sequence) are DFQATT and SNEGSKA. Inclusive of the bounding cysteine and phenylalanine, the CDR3 is 17 residues long. Solely the CDR3 DNA is kept, with 51 bases framed from the first base. For this chain, trimming is 6 bases at the V end and 2 bases at the J end, and the number of junction bases without a gene match is 17. Before undergoing thyroid surgery, none of the patients had been given any kind of treatment. Patient clinical samples collected from about 2011 to 2019 were retrospectively analysed using T-cell receptor beta sequencing. To note about this clone: Which antigen it targets is not known. The record has no base qualities; no much larger clone is one base away.

Broad study findings and their caveats: In both blood and tumor samples, malignant tumors were reported to have significantly higher TCR beta diversity than benign nodules.

This chain is built from TRBV20-1 and TRBJ2-5, with 8 bases aligning to TRBD2. The receptor's source is a male donor with papillary thyroid cancer or a benign thyroid nodule (not recorded which). Some clones in this sample may be carry-over from other donors' samples. The sequenced sample consisted of tumor tissue. The DNA sequence is given as TGCAGTGCACCCGGGACTATCGGGAGGGGTGGGCAAGAGACCCAGTACTTC. This sequence encodes CSAPGTIGRGGQETQYF.